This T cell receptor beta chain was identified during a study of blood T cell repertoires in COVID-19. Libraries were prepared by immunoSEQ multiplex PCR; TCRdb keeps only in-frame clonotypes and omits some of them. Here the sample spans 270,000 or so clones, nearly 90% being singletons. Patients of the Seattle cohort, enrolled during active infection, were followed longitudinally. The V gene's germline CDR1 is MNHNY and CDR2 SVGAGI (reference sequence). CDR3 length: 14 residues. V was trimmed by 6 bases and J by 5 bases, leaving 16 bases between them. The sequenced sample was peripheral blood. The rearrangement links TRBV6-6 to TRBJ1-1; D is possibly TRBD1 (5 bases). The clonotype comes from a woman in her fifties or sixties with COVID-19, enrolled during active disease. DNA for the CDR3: TGTGCCAGCAGCCCCCCGGGGGGTGGGACTGAAGCTTTCTTT. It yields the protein CASSPPGGGTEAFF.